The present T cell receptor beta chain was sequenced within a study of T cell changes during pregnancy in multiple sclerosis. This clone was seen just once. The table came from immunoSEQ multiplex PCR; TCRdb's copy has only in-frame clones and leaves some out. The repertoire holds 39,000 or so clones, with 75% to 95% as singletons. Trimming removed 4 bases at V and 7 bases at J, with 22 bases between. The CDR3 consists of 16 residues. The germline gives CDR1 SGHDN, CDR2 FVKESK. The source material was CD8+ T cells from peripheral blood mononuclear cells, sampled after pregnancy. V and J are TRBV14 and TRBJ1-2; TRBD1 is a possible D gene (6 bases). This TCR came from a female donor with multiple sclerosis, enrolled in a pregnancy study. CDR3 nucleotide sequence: TGTGCCAGCAGCCCAGATCGGGGGGCGCGTCAATCTGGCTACACCTTC. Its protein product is CASSPDRGARQSGYTF. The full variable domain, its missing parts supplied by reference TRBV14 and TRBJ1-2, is EAGVTQFPSHSVIEKGQTVTLRCDPISGHDNLYWYRRVMGKEIKFLLHFVKESKQDESGMPNNRFLAERTGGTYSTLKVQPAELEDSGVYFCASSPDRGARQSGYTFGSGTRLTVV.